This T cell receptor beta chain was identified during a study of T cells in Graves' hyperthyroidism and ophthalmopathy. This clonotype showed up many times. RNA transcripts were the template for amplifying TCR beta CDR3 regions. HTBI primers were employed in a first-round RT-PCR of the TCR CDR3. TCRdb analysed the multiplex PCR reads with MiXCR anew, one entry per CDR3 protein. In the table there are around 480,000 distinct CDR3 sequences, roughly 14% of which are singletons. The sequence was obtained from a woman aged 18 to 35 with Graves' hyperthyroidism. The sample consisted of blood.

CDR3 DNA sequence: TGTGCCAGCACCTACCTGGGAAGTAAGGCCTACGAGCAGTACTTC. Its translation: CASTYLGSKAYEQYF. The chain joins TRBV2 to TRBJ2-7; D gene ambiguous. The CDR3 contains 15 residues. In germline, CDR1 is SNHLY, CDR2 FYNNEI. V lost 7 bases and J lost 2, with 18 bases in between.